This passage covers 18 T cell receptor beta chains from one sample sequenced in a study of blood T cell repertoires in COVID-19. The protocol was immunoSEQ multiplex PCR, while the TCRdb copy is restricted to in-frame clones and leaves out a portion. The top ten hold around 0.93% of the sample, which has fewer than 250,000 clones, just under 85% seen once. Source material: peripheral blood. The receptor set was obtained from a man aged 55 to 69 with COVID-19, enrolled during active disease.

This clone was observed a single time. The CDR3 here is CASSQSGRVTGELFF. The CDR3 DNA sequence: TGTGCCAGCAGCCAAAGCGGGAGGGTGACCGGGGAGCTGTTTTTT. The chain links TRBV7-9 to TRBJ2-2, with 10 bases aligning to TRBD2. The CDR3 consists of 15 residues. J gave up 5 bases and V 5 bases, and 5 bases lay outside the gene matches. Germline-derived CDR1 and CDR2 are SEHNR and FQNEAQ (reference sequence).

The chain is built from TRBV27 and TRBJ1-1, with 9 nucleotides matching TRBD1. The CDR3 contains 15 residues. Germline values: CDR1 MNHEY, CDR2 SMNVEV (reference sequence). With 2 bases clipped from V and 6 bases from J, the junction kept 7 bases outside the gene matches. The CDR3 region is CASSLTGGAGSEAFF. Written as DNA, the CDR3 is TGTGCCAGCAGTTTAACAGGGGGCGCGGGGTCTGAAGCTTTCTTT.

The CDR3 loop reads CASSPDRGDGNTIYF. The CDR3 nucleotides read TGCGCCAGCAGCCCGGACAGGGGAGATGGAAACACCATATATTTT. This chain joins TRBV5-1 and TRBJ1-3; 9 bases line up with TRBD1. This CDR3 has 15 residues. Trimming took 4 bases from V and 3 from J; bases not matched to a gene: 5. In germline, CDR1 is SGHRS, CDR2 YFSETQ.

The CDR3 sequence: CASSDSASGRVDEQFF. The CDR3 DNA follows: TGTGCCAGCAGTGACTCGGCTAGCGGGAGGGTCGATGAGCAGTTCTTC. V gene TRBV6-4 combines with J gene TRBJ2-1; 12 positions agree with TRBD2. Germline V gives CDR1 MRHNA, CDR2 SNTAGT. V was pared by 0 bases and J by 8 bases, with 5 bases of the junction left unmatched. The CDR3 sequence is 16 residues long.

The chain couples TRBV7-3 to TRBJ1-2; 8 bases align to TRBD1. The CDR3 runs to 13 residues. Germline-derived CDR1 and CDR2 are SGHTA and FQGTGA. J was trimmed by 7 bases and V by 4 bases; bases with no gene match: 5. CDR3 bases: TGTGCCAGCAGCTCCACCCAGGGGGCTGGCTACACCTTC. It translates to CASSSTQGAGYTF.

V gene TRBV7-2 combines with J gene TRBJ1-2; tentative D call: TRBD1 (5 bases). The CDR3 sequence is 12 residues long. Germline V gene lookup returns CDR1 SGHTA and CDR2 FQGNSA. V was shortened by 10 bases and J by 8 bases, with 17 bases between the two germline ends. This CDR3 reads CATLGWEGGYTF. CDR3 DNA sequence: TGTGCCACCCTGGGATGGGAGGGGGGCTACACCTTC.

In its sample, this clone was seen many times. The rearrangement joins TRBV6-1 to TRBJ2-2, with 9 positions matching TRBD1. Germline-derived CDR1 and CDR2 are MNHNS and SASEGT. This CDR3 spans 17 amino acids. V lost 4 bases to trimming and J lost 4 bases; unmatched junction nucleotides: 10. The CDR3 is CASSAPGQGFGTGELFF. The CDR3 nucleotides are TGTGCCAGCAGTGCCCCGGGACAGGGTTTCGGCACCGGGGAGCTGTTTTTT.

J is TRBJ1-2 and V is TRBV19, with 7 bases fitting TRBD1. Looked up from germline, CDR1 is LNHDA and CDR2 is SQIVND (reference sequence). V was pared by 11 bases and J by 2 bases, with 5 bases of the junction left unmatched. This CDR3 comprises 12 residues. This chain's CDR3 is CAGATGNYGYTF. CDR3 in DNA: TGTGCCGGGGCGACAGGGAACTATGGCTACACCTTC.

The chain has TRBV6-6 and TRBJ1-1, with 9 bases aligning to TRBD1. V shed 5 bases, J shed 5 bases, and the junction held 9 bases outside the gene matches. This CDR3 contains 15 residues. Germline V gene sequence: CDR1 MNHNY, CDR2 SVGAGI (reference sequence). Here the CDR3 reads CASSRSTGGGTEAFF. DNA for the CDR3: TGTGCCAGCAGTCGATCGACAGGGGGAGGAACTGAAGCTTTCTTT.

This chain joins TRBV4-1 and TRBJ1-2; 8 bases agree with TRBD1. The CDR3 totals 17 residues. CDR1 is MGHRA and CDR2 is YSYEKL in the germline V gene. V trimming: 0 bases; J trimming: 8 bases; junction bases outside the gene matches: 14. The CDR3 is CASSQDINRDRSRGYTF. CDR3 bases: TGCGCCAGCAGCCAAGATATCAACAGGGACAGGTCTAGGGGCTACACCTTC.

This rearrangement joins TRBV28 to TRBJ2-7; 12 bases align to TRBD1. V trimming: 8 bases; J trimming: 1 base; junction bases outside the gene matches: 3. The CDR3 consists of 14 residues. The germline gives CDR1 MDHEN, CDR2 SYDVKM. The CDR3 region is CASRDRGPSYEQYF. CDR3 nucleotide sequence: TGTGCCAGCCGGGACAGGGGGCCATCCTACGAGCAGTACTTC.

For the CDR3, the DNA is TGTGCCAGCAGCCCGGGACAGGGGAGTGGGTACACCTTC. Amino acid sequence: CASSPGQGSGYTF. The V gene is TRBV7-9, the J gene TRBJ1-2; 10 bases line up with TRBD1. CDR3 length: 13 residues. The V gene's germline CDR1 is SEHNR and CDR2 FQNEAQ (reference sequence). Germline trimming cut 5 bases from V and 11 bases from J; bases unmatched to any gene: 8.

The chain joins TRBV27 to TRBJ2-2; D is possibly TRBD2 (6 bases). The CDR3 runs 14 residues. Trimming shortened V by 7 bases and J by 4 bases, and 13 bases separated the two germline ends. Germline lookup yields CDR1 MNHEY and CDR2 SMNVEV (reference sequence). CDR3 bases: TGTGCCAGCAAACCAGCGGGTTCCACCGGGGAGCTGTTTTTT. Protein sequence: CASKPAGSTGELFF.

The CDR3 nucleotides are TGTGCCAGCAGTTACAGGAGTAATTCACCCCTCCACTTT. It codes for CASSYRSNSPLHF. The V and J genes are TRBV27 and TRBJ1-6; D perhaps matches TRBD1 (5 bases). The CDR3 sequence is 13 residues long. In germline, CDR1 is MNHEY, CDR2 SMNVEV (reference sequence). Trimming cost V 4 bases and J 6 bases, with 7 bases left between them.

DNA of the CDR3: TGTGCCAGCAGCCAAGGAACAGGACGGAGCAACTATGGCTACACCTTC. Protein sequence: CASSQGTGRSNYGYTF. This chain links TRBV3-1 (or the pseudogene TRBV3-2) with TRBJ1-2; the D gene is possibly TRBD1 (5 bases). The CDR3 covers 16 residues. Germline V CDR1 and CDR2: LGHDT, YNNKEL (reference sequence). Trimming shortened V by 1 base and J by 2 bases, and 14 bases separated the two germline ends.

V usage is TRBV14 and J usage is TRBJ2-1; TRBD1 is a possible D gene (6 bases). Germline loops: CDR1 SGHDN, CDR2 FVKESK. Trimming removed 5 bases at V and 6 bases at J, with 20 bases between. This CDR3 is 16 amino acids long. CDR3 in amino acids: CASSGLTGPGSNEQFF. CDR3 DNA sequence: TGTGCCAGCAGCGGCCTGACAGGCCCTGGCTCCAATGAGCAGTTCTTC.

This clone showed up just a few times. V is TRBV24-1 and J is TRBJ2-1; 7 nucleotides line up with TRBD2. The germline gives CDR1 KGHDR, CDR2 SFDVKD. The CDR3 sequence is 15 residues long. With 7 bases clipped from V and 5 bases from J, the junction kept 10 bases outside the gene matches. CDR3 sequence (DNA): TGTGCCACCAGCGCGACGGGGAGGGCCCACAATGAGCAGTTCTTC. This translates into CATSATGRAHNEQFF.

The V gene is TRBV5-4, the J gene TRBJ2-7, with 9 bases matching TRBD2. The CDR3 totals 16 residues. The germline V gene has CDR1 SGHNT and CDR2 YYREEE (reference sequence). J gave up 4 bases and V 5 bases, and 13 bases lay outside the gene matches. The CDR3 loop is CASSYLTSGRSYEQYF. The CDR3 region has the DNA TGTGCCAGCAGTTACCTCACTAGCGGGCGTTCTTACGAGCAGTACTTC.